The clone carrying this TCR beta chain was observed a few times. The sample originates from a study of identical twins. TCRdb reprocessed the 5' RACE reads via MiXCR and lists one record per CDR3 protein. The table includes 430,000 or so distinct CDR3 sequences, roughly a quarter detected once. The sample was also reused in another study, on T cells expressing NK-cell markers.

Sequences were obtained from CD4+ T cells sorted from blood. The sequence came from a woman under 30 in good health.

CDR3 sequence reads: CSASRAVEQFF. DNA of the CDR3: TGCAGTGCTAGTCGAGCGGTTGAGCAGTTCTTC. The V call is TRBV20-1, the J call TRBJ2-1; maybe TRBD2 (5 bases). The length of the CDR3 is 11 residues. The V end lost 3 bases, the J end lost 9 bases, and 9 bases lay between the germline ends. Germline-derived CDR1 and CDR2 are DFQATT and SNEGSKA (reference sequence).